The 16 T cell receptor beta chains below were found in one sample sequenced in a study of T cell responses to AZD1222 COVID-19 vaccine. TCRdb's copy holds only in-frame clones and misses some; the assay was immunoSEQ multiplex PCR. The sample carries around 100,000 clones, about nine tenths recorded once. The source was peripheral blood, collected on day 0 of AZD1222 vaccination. The receptors derive from an adult in good health.

This rearrangement joins TRBV2 to TRBJ1-1; D remains unclear. Germline values: CDR1 SNHLY, CDR2 FYNNEI. Trimming removed 3 bases from V and 4 bases from J, with 21 bases in between. There are 17 residues in the CDR3. This CDR3 reads CASSDLIGSGKVTEAFF. The CDR3 bases are TGTGCCAGCAGTGATTTGATAGGGAGCGGGAAGGTCACTGAAGCTTTCTTT.

In this sample, this clone turned up a few times. The chain links TRBV6-5 to TRBJ1-2; D is unresolved. Germline CDR1 reads MNHEY; CDR2 reads SVGAGI. V lost 8 bases and J 6 bases, leaving 19 bases between the germline ends. The CDR3 is made up of 14 amino acids. CDR3 sequence (DNA): TGTGCCAGCGCCAAGGACGCAACGAGGGATGGCTACACCTTC. It yields the protein CASAKDATRDGYTF.

This chain connects TRBV7-9 to TRBJ2-7, with D possibly matching TRBD1 (5 bases). V was clipped by 3 bases and J by 0 bases, with 9 bases between them. Germline CDR1 is SEHNR and CDR2 is FQNEAQ (reference sequence). The CDR3 sequence is 14 residues long. The CDR3 here is CASSFEGVSYEQYF. The DNA of the CDR3 is TGTGCCAGCAGCTTCGAAGGGGTCTCCTACGAGCAGTACTTC.

The chain recombines TRBV5-4 with TRBJ1-4; 7 bases map to TRBD1. The length of the CDR3 is 15 residues. Germline V gene lookup returns CDR1 SGHNT and CDR2 YYREEE (reference sequence). Losses at the gene ends were 4 bases for V and 8 bases for J; bases not matched to a gene: 11. As DNA, the CDR3 is TGTGCCAGCAGCCAGAGGATCCGAGGGGGCGAAAAACTGTTTTTT. Residues: CASSQRIRGGEKLFF.

V usage is TRBV28 and J usage is TRBJ2-7, with D possibly matching TRBD2 (6 bases). The ends were cut back, 6 bases at V and 2 bases at J, with 14 bases in the middle. Germline V gives CDR1 MDHEN, CDR2 SYDVKM. The CDR3 runs 14 residues. The CDR3 DNA sequence: TGTGCCAGCAGGGTTAGCGGTGTGCCCTACGAGCAGTACTTC. Protein product: CASRVSGVPYEQYF.

This chain joins TRBV7-9 and TRBJ2-1; D might be TRBD2 (6 bases). Germline lookup yields CDR1 SEHNR and CDR2 FQNEAQ (reference sequence). V lost 6 bases, J lost 4 bases, and 10 bases lay in between. The CDR3 has 13 residues. The CDR3 sequence: CASRRDGYNEQFF. The CDR3 DNA reads as TGTGCCAGCAGGCGGGACGGGTACAATGAGCAGTTCTTC. Full variable domain (rest looked up from reference TRBV7-9 and TRBJ2-1): DTGVSQNPRHKITKRGQNVTFRCDPISEHNRLYWYRQTLGQGPEFLTYFQNEAQLEKSRLLSDRFSAERPKGSFSTLEIQRTEQGDSAMYLCASRRDGYNEQFFGPGTRLTVL.

The J gene is TRBJ2-1, the V gene TRBV18; 7 nucleotides match TRBD1. The CDR3 totals 14 residues. Trimming took 5 bases from V and 7 from J; bases not matched to a gene: 8. Germline CDR1 reads KGHSH; CDR2 reads LQKENI. This CDR3 reads CASSYTGVGNEQFF. CDR3 nucleotide sequence: TGTGCCAGCTCATACACAGGGGTTGGGAATGAGCAGTTCTTC.

The rearrangement uses TRBV7-9 and TRBJ2-3; TRBD1 is a possible D gene (7 bases). Germline CDR1 and CDR2: SEHNR and FQNEAQ (reference sequence). Trimming cost V 4 bases and J 5 bases, with 19 bases left between them. The length of the CDR3 is 16 residues. CDR3 residues: CASSSPGGTVRDTQYF. The CDR3 nucleotides read TGTGCCAGCAGCTCCCCCGGAGGGACAGTACGAGATACGCAGTATTTT.

The chain uses TRBV20-1 and TRBJ1-2; unclear D gene. The germline V gene encodes CDR1 DFQATT and CDR2 SNEGSKA (reference sequence). Trimming removed 1 base at V and 6 bases at J, with 3 bases between. The CDR3 has 10 residues. This chain's CDR3 is CSARGNGYTF. The CDR3, as DNA: TGCAGTGCTAGAGGGAATGGCTACACCTTC.

This clone was observed once. The V and J genes are TRBV5-1 and TRBJ2-3; D may be TRBD1 (6 bases). Trimming pared 3 bases from V and 0 bases from J, leaving 14 bases between. The CDR3 loop spans 16 amino acids. CDR1 and CDR2 from the germline V gene are SGHRS and YFSETQ. The CDR3 DNA follows: TGCGCCAGCAGCTGGGGGCCAGGGGCCAGCACAGATACGCAGTATTTT. Translating gives CASSWGPGASTDTQYF.

This chain connects TRBV6-4 to TRBJ1-1, with a possible D match to TRBD1 (6 bases). Germline-derived CDR1 and CDR2 are MRHNA and SNTAGT. This CDR3 contains 13 residues. The V end was cut by 5 bases, the J end by 0 bases, with 7 bases between. CDR3 loop: CASSWDMNTEAFF. The CDR3 nucleotides read TGTGCCAGCAGTTGGGACATGAACACTGAAGCTTTCTTT.

V and J are TRBV6-5 and TRBJ1-6; D not resolved. The V and J ends lost 6 bases and 11 bases respectively, with 17 bases between them. Germline V gene sequence: CDR1 MNHEY, CDR2 SVGAGI. The CDR3 covers 14 residues. The CDR3 loop is CASSNPTPIPPLHF. In DNA, the CDR3 is TGTGCCAGCAGCAACCCTACCCCCATACCACCCCTCCACTTT.

The CDR3: CATSRVPSGGYSYNEQFF. CDR3 sequence (DNA): TGTGCCACCAGCAGAGTTCCTAGCGGGGGGTATTCCTACAATGAGCAGTTCTTC. V gene TRBV15 combines with J gene TRBJ2-1, with 11 bases aligning to TRBD2. CDR3 length equals 18 residues. CDR1 is LNHNV and CDR2 is YYDKDF in the germline V gene (reference sequence). V gave up 1 base and J gave up 1 base; unmatched junction bases: 6.

The chain links TRBV6-5 to TRBJ1-5, with TRBD1 as a possible D gene (5 bases). V was cut by 6 bases and J by 0 bases, with 12 bases left in between. The CDR3 is 15 amino acids. Germline-derived CDR1 and CDR2 are MNHEY and SVGAGI. The CDR3 sequence is CASSMTVYSNQPQHF. CDR3 coding DNA: TGTGCCAGCAGCATGACAGTATATAGCAATCAGCCCCAGCATTTT.

The rearrangement uses TRBV6-5 and TRBJ2-7, with 10 bases lining up with TRBD1. The CDR3 loop spans 16 amino acids. CDR1 and CDR2 from the germline V gene are MNHEY and SVGAGI. J was trimmed by 2 bases and V by 2 bases; bases with no gene match: 6. CDR3 DNA: TGTGCCAGCAGTTACAGGGGGACAGGGGTTACCTACGAGCAGTACTTC. Translating it yields CASSYRGTGVTYEQYF.

The chain combines TRBV5-6 with TRBJ1-2, with no clear D. Trimming took 2 bases from V and 2 from J, leaving 7 bases between them. The CDR3 sequence is 13 residues long. CDR1 SGHDT and CDR2 YYEEEE come from the germline V gene. The CDR3 spells CASSFGLNYGYTF. The CDR3 bases are TGTGCCAGCAGCTTCGGCTTGAACTATGGCTACACCTTC.